This is a list of T cell receptor beta chains from one sample in a study of T cell responses to AZD1222 COVID-19 vaccine. The protocol was immunoSEQ multiplex PCR, while the TCRdb copy is restricted to in-frame clones and leaves out a portion. Here the sample spans some 99,000 clones, about nine tenths being singletons. The material was peripheral blood, obtained on day 0 of AZD1222 vaccination. The receptors shown here come from an adult in good health. The CDR3 runs from the conserved cysteine through the conserved F or W. The order of the fields is CDR3 protein, CDR3 DNA, J gene, CDR3 length, V gene, clone size, D gene. A D gene is named only where the DNA matches it firmly. Clone size is shown for a subset of rows, as once, few, many or a class of expanded clone.

CASSQGGTRLFF,TGCGCCAGCAGCCAAGGCGGGACAAGGCTGTTTTTT,TRBJ1-4,12,TRBV4-1,.,.
CASSYGTSADTQYF,TGTGCCAGCAGTTACGGGACTAGCGCAGATACGCAGTATTTT,TRBJ2-3,14,TRBV6-2/TRBV6-3,many,TRBD2
CASSIQVTETQYF,TGTGCCAGTAGTATCCAGGTGACTGAGACCCAGTACTTC,TRBJ2-5,13,TRBV19,.,.
CASSVGQGLRTEAFF,TGTGCCAGCAGCGTAGGACAGGGGCTGAGGACTGAAGCTTTCTTT,TRBJ1-1,15,TRBV7-3,.,TRBD1
CASSLADYNEQFF,TGTGCCAGCAGCTTAGCAGACTACAATGAGCAGTTCTTC,TRBJ2-1,13,TRBV11-3,.,.
CASSLSQWGSYGYTF,TGTGCCAGCAGTTTATCCCAATGGGGCAGCTATGGCTACACCTTC,TRBJ1-2,15,TRBV27,.,.
CASSYSGRDGGYTF,TGTGCCAGCAGTTACTCGGGACGGGATGGTGGCTACACCTTC,TRBJ1-2,14,TRBV6-2/TRBV6-3,.,.
CAISEEFQGPMNTEAFF,TGTGCCATCAGTGAAGAATTTCAGGGGCCAATGAACACTGAAGCTTTCTTT,TRBJ1-1,17,TRBV10-3,.,.
CASSYCPLTARRSNTGELFF,TGTGCCAGCAGTTATTGTCCCCTAACTGCAAGGAGGTCGAACACCGGGGAGCTGTTTTTT,TRBJ2-2,20,TRBV6-9,few,.
CASSTGGRNGYTF,TGTGCCAGCAGTACAGGGGGCAGGAATGGCTACACCTTC,TRBJ1-2,13,TRBV12-3/TRBV12-4,few,TRBD1